A selection of T cell receptor beta chains follows, all from one sample in a study of Ad26.COV2.S vaccination and SARS-CoV-2 variants. The table came from immunoSEQ multiplex PCR; TCRdb's copy has only in-frame clones and leaves some out. The table has 350,000 to 500,000 clones, 89% seen once; the top ten hold approximately 2.5%. The sequencing here drew on peripheral blood, taken in a trial of Ad26.COV2.S vaccine versus placebo. Receptors originate from a person aged 18-60 years who received the Ad26.COV2.S COVID-19 vaccine or a placebo. The CDR3 runs from the conserved cysteine through the conserved F or W. Fields, in order: CDR3 length, V gene, D gene, J gene, clone size, CDR3 protein, CDR3 DNA. The D gene is left open where the match is weak. For some rows the clone size is stated as once, few or many, or as a class when expanded; others skip it.

cdr3_length: 12; v_call: TRBV29-1; d_call: NA; j_call: TRBJ1-2; clone_size: NA; cdr3_aa: CSVFRGGDGYTF; cdr3_nt: TGCAGCGTTTTCAGGGGAGGGGATGGCTACACCTTC
cdr3_length: 13; v_call: TRBV7-9; d_call: TRBD2; j_call: TRBJ2-1; clone_size: NA; cdr3_aa: CASSLGGLRGQFF; cdr3_nt: TGTGCCAGCAGCTTAGGGGGACTACGTGGGCAGTTCTTC
cdr3_length: 12; v_call: TRBV24-1; d_call: NA; j_call: TRBJ2-2; clone_size: NA; cdr3_aa: CATSALTGELFF; cdr3_nt: TGTGCCACCAGTGCTCTTACCGGGGAGCTGTTTTTT
cdr3_length: 16; v_call: TRBV30; d_call: NA; j_call: TRBJ2-3; clone_size: NA; cdr3_aa: CAWSVPSGRGSDTQYF; cdr3_nt: TGTGCCTGGAGTGTACCCTCTGGGCGGGGCAGTGATACGCAGTATTTT
cdr3_length: 17; v_call: TRBV27; d_call: TRBD1; j_call: TRBJ2-7; clone_size: once; cdr3_aa: CASSFQPGGRPPYEQYF; cdr3_nt: TGTGCCAGCAGTTTTCAGCCAGGGGGCCGCCCTCCCTACGAGCAGTACTTC
cdr3_length: 12; v_call: TRBV6-5; d_call: NA; j_call: TRBJ1-1; clone_size: NA; cdr3_aa: CASKFLGTEAFF; cdr3_nt: TGTGCCAGCAAATTCTTGGGCACTGAAGCTTTCTTT
cdr3_length: 14; v_call: TRBV4-1; d_call: NA; j_call: TRBJ2-5; clone_size: NA; cdr3_aa: CASSRTSGQETQYF; cdr3_nt: TGCGCCAGCAGCCGAACGAGCGGTCAAGAGACCCAGTACTTC
cdr3_length: 14; v_call: TRBV5-1; d_call: TRBD1; j_call: TRBJ2-4; clone_size: NA; cdr3_aa: CASSFRGGGNIQYF; cdr3_nt: TGCGCCAGCAGCTTCAGAGGGGGCGGAAACATTCAGTACTTC
cdr3_length: 14; v_call: TRBV2; d_call: NA; j_call: TRBJ2-5; clone_size: NA; cdr3_aa: CASKRGTTQETQYF; cdr3_nt: TGTGCCAGCAAGAGGGGGACAACTCAAGAGACCCAGTACTTC
cdr3_length: 13; v_call: TRBV7-2; d_call: TRBD1; j_call: TRBJ1-2; clone_size: NA; cdr3_aa: CASSSGQGYGYTF; cdr3_nt: TGTGCCAGCAGCTCAGGACAGGGCTATGGCTACACCTTC
cdr3_length: 14; v_call: TRBV9; d_call: NA; j_call: TRBJ1-2; clone_size: NA; cdr3_aa: CASSVLGRPYGYTF; cdr3_nt: TGTGCCAGCAGCGTTTTAGGGAGGCCCTATGGCTACACCTTC
cdr3_length: 15; v_call: TRBV21-1; d_call: NA; j_call: TRBJ2-1; clone_size: NA; cdr3_aa: CASSIHPGQDNEQFF; cdr3_nt: TGTGCCAGCAGCATTCATCCGGGACAGGACAATGAGCAGTTCTTC
cdr3_length: 15; v_call: TRBV4-1; d_call: NA; j_call: TRBJ1-2; clone_size: NA; cdr3_aa: CASSQEGSSPGDYTF; cdr3_nt: TGCGCCAGCAGCCAAGAAGGGTCTTCCCCAGGGGACTACACCTTC
cdr3_length: 14; v_call: TRBV18; d_call: NA; j_call: TRBJ1-1; clone_size: NA; cdr3_aa: CASSPTWTDAEAFF; cdr3_nt: TGTGCCAGCTCACCTACTTGGACGGACGCTGAAGCTTTCTTT
cdr3_length: 11; v_call: TRBV6-5; d_call: NA; j_call: TRBJ2-7; clone_size: NA; cdr3_aa: CASKTAYEQYF; cdr3_nt: TGTGCCAGCAAGACGGCCTACGAGCAGTACTTC
cdr3_length: 11; v_call: TRBV29-1; d_call: NA; j_call: TRBJ1-2; clone_size: NA; cdr3_aa: CSVEVWDGYTF; cdr3_nt: TGCAGCGTTGAGGTATGGGATGGCTACACCTTC
cdr3_length: 16; v_call: TRBV4-3; d_call: TRBD1; j_call: TRBJ2-3; clone_size: NA; cdr3_aa: CASSQDIGQVTDTQYF; cdr3_nt: TGCGCCAGCAGCCAAGATATCGGACAGGTGACAGATACGCAGTATTTT